Here is one TCR beta chain with its context. With 2 bases clipped from V and 5 bases from J, the junction kept 6 bases outside the gene matches. Germline V CDR1 and CDR2: SGHRS, YFSETQ. The CDR3 runs 17 residues. These data belong to a study of PD-L1 blockade in urothelial cancer. The table came from immunoSEQ multiplex PCR; TCRdb's copy has only in-frame clones and leaves some out. The data show around 40,000 clones, with 75% to 90% seen just once and roughly 23% held by the top ten. Time point of the sample: peripheral blood 6 weeks after treatment start. Each patient supplied 1 to 8 pretreatment and on-treatment samples.

The gene calls are TRBV5-1 and TRBJ2-1, with TRBD2 identical over 14 bases. The material was PBMCs, obtained around atezolizumab (anti-PD-L1) treatment. The TCR sequence derives from a man in his 60s with urothelial cancer. In DNA form, the CDR3 reads TGCGCCAGCAGCTTTTTCGGACTAGCGGGAGGCAACAATGAGCAGTTCTTC. Translation: CASSFFGLAGGNNEQFF. Complete variable domain (other parts from reference TRBV5-1 and TRBJ2-1): KAGVTQTPRYLIKTRGQQVTLSCSPISGHRSVSWYQQTPGQGLQFLFEYFSETQRNKGNFPGRFSGRQFSNSRSEMNVSTLELGDSALYLCASSFFGLAGGNNEQFFGPGTRLTVL.